This T cell receptor (beta chain) was found in a study of siplizumab effects on memory and regulatory T cells. J lost 1 base, V lost 2 bases, and 2 bases had no gene match. The V gene's germline CDR1 is KGHSH and CDR2 LQKENI. The CDR3 has 14 residues. Comment on this clone: Its antigen is not known.

Notes on the study in general: Alloreactive sequences from unstimulated CD4+ memory cells fell significantly with siplizumab.

Clones were sequenced by immunoSEQ multiplex PCR, and TCRdb holds only the in-frame ones, with some missing. The repertoire consists of more than 90,000 clones, with about 94% occurring once and the leading ten covering 1% to 1.5%. Material for sequencing was non-Treg CD4+ T cells sorted from blood. The chain combines TRBV18 with TRBJ2-7; TRBD2 matches 7 bases. This receptor was identified in a human donor in good health. The CDR3 is CASSPGLESYEQYF. The CDR3 coding sequence is TGTGCCAGCTCACCAGGACTAGAGTCCTACGAGCAGTACTTC.